This TCR beta chain was documented in a study of radiation and T cells in renal cell carcinoma. Indicated time point: blood 2 weeks post-SBRT. Treatment of the sample: 15 Gy SBRT to primary tumor, nephrectomy 4 weeks later. Blood was sampled at baseline, 2 weeks and 4 weeks after SBRT. This renal cell carcinoma was of the clear cell type. Per the germline V gene, CDR1 is LNHDA and CDR2 is SQIVND (reference sequence). This CDR3 has 17 amino acids. Trimming cost V 5 bases and J 5 bases; bases outside gene matches: 12. Profiling relied on immunoSEQ multiplex PCR, and the TCRdb table lists in-frame clones only, not all of them. The table lists more than 65,000 clones, approximately 86% of them singletons, with 20% to 25% in the top ten. On this clone: Its antigen is unidentified.

General study points: Pretreatment tumor biopsies were lacking, so baseline clonotypes are unknown.

The sequencing here drew on blood, taken from a patient whose treatment included radiotherapy and nephrectomy. V is TRBV19 and J is TRBJ2-5, with 12 bases fitting TRBD2. The sequence came from a woman aged 45-60 years with renal cell carcinoma. The CDR3 loop reads CASSVGTSGLAGETQYF. CDR3 in DNA: TGTGCCAGTAGTGTAGGGACTAGCGGGCTGGCGGGCGAGACCCAGTACTTC.